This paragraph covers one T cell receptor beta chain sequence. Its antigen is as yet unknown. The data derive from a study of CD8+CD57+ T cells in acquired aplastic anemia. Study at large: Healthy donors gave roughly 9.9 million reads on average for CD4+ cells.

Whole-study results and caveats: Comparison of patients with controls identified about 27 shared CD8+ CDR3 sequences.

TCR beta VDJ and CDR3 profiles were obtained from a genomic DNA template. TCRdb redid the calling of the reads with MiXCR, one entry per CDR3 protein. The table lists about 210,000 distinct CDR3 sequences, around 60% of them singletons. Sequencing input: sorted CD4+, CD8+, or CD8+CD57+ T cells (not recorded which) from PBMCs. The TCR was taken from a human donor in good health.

The CDR3 DNA follows: TGCAGTGCTAGACGGGGACAGAGCGCTGGAAACACCATATATTTT. Amino acids: CSARRGQSAGNTIYF. The genes are TRBV20-1 and TRBJ1-3; the match to TRBD1 covers 7 bases. CDR1 and CDR2 (germline): DFQATT, SNEGSKA (reference sequence). V shed 2 bases and J 2 bases; nucleotides not matched to a gene: 6. This CDR3 contains 15 residues.